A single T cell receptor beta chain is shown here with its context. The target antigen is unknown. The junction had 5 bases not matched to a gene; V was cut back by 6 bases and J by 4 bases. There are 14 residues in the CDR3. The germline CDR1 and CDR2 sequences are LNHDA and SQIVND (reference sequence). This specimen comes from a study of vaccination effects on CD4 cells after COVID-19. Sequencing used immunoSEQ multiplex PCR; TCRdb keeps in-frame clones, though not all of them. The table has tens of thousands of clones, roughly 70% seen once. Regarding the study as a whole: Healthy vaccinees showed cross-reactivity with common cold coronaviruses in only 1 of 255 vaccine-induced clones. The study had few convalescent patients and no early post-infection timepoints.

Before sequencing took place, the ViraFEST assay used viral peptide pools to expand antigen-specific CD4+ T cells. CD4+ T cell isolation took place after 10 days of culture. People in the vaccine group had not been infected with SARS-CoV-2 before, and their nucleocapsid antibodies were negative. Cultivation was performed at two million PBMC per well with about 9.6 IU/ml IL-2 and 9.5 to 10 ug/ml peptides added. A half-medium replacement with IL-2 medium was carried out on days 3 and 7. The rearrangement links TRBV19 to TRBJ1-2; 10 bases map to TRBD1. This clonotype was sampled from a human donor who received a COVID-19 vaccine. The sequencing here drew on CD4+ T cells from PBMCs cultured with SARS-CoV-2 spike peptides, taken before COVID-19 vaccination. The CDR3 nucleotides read TGTGCCAGTAGCAGCTGGACAGGGGGCTATGGCTACACCTTC. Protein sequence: CASSSWTGGYGYTF.